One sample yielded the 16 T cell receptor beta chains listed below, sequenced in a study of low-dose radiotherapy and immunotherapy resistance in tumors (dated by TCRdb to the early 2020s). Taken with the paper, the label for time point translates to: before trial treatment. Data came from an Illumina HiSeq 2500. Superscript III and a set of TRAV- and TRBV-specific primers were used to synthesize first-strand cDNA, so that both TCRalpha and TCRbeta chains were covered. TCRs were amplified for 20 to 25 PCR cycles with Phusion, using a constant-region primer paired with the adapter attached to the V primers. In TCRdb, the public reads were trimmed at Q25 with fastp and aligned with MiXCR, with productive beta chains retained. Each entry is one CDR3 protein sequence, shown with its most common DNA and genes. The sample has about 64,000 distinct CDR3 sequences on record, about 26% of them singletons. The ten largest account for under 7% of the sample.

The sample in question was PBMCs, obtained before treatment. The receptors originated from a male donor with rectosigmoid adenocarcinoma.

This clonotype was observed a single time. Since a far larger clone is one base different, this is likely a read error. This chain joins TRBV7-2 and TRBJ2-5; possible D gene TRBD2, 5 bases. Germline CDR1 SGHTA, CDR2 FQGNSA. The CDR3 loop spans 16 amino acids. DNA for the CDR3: TGTTCCAGCAGCTTAGGAACCGGGGTAGGGCGTGAGACCCAGTACTTC. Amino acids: CSSSLGTGVGRETQYF.

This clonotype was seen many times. CDR3 amino acids: CASSPPYLEKGKNIQYF. CDR3 bases: TGTGCCAGCTCACCACCTTACCTCGAGAAAGGCAAAAACATTCAGTACTTC. The rearrangement links TRBV18 to TRBJ2-4; no clear D gene. V was clipped by 0 bases and J by 3 bases, with 15 bases between them. Germline CDR1 reads KGHSH; CDR2 reads LQKENI. The CDR3 has 17 amino acids.

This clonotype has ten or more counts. CDR3: CASSSNPTGQETQYF. The DNA of the CDR3 is TGTGCCAGCAGCTCAAATCCCACGGGGCAAGAGACCCAGTACTTC. The chain couples TRBV7-2 to TRBJ2-5; a possible D gene is TRBD2 (5 bases). V was clipped by 4 bases and J by 2 bases, with 14 bases between them. CDR3 size: 15 residues. CDR1 is SGHTA, CDR2 FQGNSA, per germline. Drawing the rest from reference TRBV7-2 and TRBJ2-5, the complete variable domain is GAGVSQSPSNKVTEKGKDVELRCDPISGHTALYWYRQSLGQGLEFLIYFQGNSAPDKSGLPSDRFSAERTGGSVSTLTIQRTQQEDSAVYLCASSSNPTGQETQYFGPGTRLLVL.

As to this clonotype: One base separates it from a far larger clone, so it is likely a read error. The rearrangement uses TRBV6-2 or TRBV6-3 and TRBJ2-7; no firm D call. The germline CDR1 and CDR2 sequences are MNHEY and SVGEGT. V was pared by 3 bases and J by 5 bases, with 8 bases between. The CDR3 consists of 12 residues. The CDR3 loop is CASSYFRDEQYF. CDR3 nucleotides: TGTGCCAGCAGTTATTTCCGGGACGAGCAGTACTTC.

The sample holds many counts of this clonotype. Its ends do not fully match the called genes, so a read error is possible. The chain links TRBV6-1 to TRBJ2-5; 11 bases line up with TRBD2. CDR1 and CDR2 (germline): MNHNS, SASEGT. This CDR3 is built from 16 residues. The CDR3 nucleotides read TGCGCCAGCAACGAGGTAGCGGGGGGGGGCCAAGAGACCCAGTACTTC. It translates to CASNEVAGGGQETQYF.

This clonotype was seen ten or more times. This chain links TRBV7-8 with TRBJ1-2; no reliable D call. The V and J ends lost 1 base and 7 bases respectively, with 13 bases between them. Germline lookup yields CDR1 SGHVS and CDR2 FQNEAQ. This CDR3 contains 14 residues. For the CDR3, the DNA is TGTGCCAGCAGCTTAGAATACAGAGTAACTGGCTACACCTTC. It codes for CASSLEYRVTGYTF.

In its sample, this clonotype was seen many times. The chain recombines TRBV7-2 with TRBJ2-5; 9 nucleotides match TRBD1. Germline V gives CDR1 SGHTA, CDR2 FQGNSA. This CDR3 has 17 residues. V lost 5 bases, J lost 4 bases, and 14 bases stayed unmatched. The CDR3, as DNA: TGTGCCAGCAGCGCCTTCCCACAGGGGGCGCGCGGAGAGACCCAGTACTTC. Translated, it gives CASSAFPQGARGETQYF. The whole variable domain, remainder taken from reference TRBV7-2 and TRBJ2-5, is GAGVSQSPSNKVTEKGKDVELRCDPISGHTALYWYRQSLGQGLEFLIYFQGNSAPDKSGLPSDRFSAERTGGSVSTLTIQRTQQEDSAVYLCASSAFPQGARGETQYFGPGTRLLVL.

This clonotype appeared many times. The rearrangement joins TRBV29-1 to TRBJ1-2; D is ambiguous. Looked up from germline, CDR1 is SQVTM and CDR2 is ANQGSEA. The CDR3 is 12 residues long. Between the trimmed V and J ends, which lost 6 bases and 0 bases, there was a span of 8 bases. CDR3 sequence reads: CSVQAANYGYTF. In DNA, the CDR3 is TGCAGCGTCCAGGCAGCTAACTATGGCTACACCTTC.

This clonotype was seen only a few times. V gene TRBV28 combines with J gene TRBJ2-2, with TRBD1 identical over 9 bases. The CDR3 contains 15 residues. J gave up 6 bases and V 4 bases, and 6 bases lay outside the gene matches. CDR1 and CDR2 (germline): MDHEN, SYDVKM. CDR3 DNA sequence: TGTGCCAGCAGTTCAACCGGGACAGGGTCCGGGGAGCTGTTTTTT. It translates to CASSSTGTGSGELFF.

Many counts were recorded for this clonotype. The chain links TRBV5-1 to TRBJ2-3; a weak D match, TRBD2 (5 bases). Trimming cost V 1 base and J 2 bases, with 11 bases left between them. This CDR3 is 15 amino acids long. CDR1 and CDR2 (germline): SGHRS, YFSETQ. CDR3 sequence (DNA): TGCGCCAGCAGCTTGTTCAGCGGCAACACAGATACGCAGTATTTT. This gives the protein CASSLFSGNTDTQYF.

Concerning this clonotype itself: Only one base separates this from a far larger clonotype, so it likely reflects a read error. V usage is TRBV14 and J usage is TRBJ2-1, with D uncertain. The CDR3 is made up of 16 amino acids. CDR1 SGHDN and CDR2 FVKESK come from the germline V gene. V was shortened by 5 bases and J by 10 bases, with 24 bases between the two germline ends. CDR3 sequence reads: CASSATFKGNSYEQFF. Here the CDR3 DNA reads TGTGCCAGCAGCGCAACTTTTAAGGGAAACTCCTACGAGCAGTTCTTC.

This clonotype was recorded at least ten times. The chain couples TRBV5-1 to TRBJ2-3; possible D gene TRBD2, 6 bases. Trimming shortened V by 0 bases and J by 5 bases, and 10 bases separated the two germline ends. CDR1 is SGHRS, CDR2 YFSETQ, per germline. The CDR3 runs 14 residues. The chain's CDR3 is CASSLGGVEDTQYF. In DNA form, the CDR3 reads TGCGCCAGCAGCTTGGGCGGGGTTGAAGATACGCAGTATTTT.

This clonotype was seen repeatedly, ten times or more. The CDR3 region has the DNA TGTGCCAGCAGCCCCGGACAGATCTGGGGGCCCCAGCATTTT. Encoded protein: CASSPGQIWGPQHF. This chain links TRBV28 with TRBJ1-5; the D gene is possibly TRBD1 (6 bases). Trimming took 6 bases from V and 9 from J, leaving 18 bases between them. The CDR3 loop spans 14 amino acids. From germline, CDR1 is MDHEN and CDR2 SYDVKM.

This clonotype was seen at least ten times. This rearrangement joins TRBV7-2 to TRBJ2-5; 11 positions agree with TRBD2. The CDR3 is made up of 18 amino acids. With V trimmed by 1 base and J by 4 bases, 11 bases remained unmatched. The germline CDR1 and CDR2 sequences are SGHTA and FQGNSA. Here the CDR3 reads CASSLGGTSGSLGETQYF. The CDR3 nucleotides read TGTGCCAGCAGCTTAGGGGGTACTAGCGGGAGCTTAGGAGAGACCCAGTACTTC. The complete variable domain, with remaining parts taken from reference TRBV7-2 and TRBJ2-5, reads GAGVSQSPSNKVTEKGKDVELRCDPISGHTALYWYRQSLGQGLEFLIYFQGNSAPDKSGLPSDRFSAERTGGSVSTLTIQRTQQEDSAVYLCASSLGGTSGSLGETQYFGPGTRLLVL.

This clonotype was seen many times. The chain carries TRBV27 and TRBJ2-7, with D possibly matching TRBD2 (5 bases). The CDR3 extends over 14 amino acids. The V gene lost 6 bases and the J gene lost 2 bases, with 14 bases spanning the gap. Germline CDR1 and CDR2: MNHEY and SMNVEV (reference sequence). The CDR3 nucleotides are TGTGCCAGCAGATCCTGGGCGGGTGCCTACGAGCAGTACTTC. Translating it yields CASRSWAGAYEQYF.

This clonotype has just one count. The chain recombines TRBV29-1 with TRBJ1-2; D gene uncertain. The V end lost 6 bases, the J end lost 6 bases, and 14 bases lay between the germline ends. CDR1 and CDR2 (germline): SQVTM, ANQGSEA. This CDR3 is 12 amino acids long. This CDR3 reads CSVVRDPDGYTF. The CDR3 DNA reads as TGCAGCGTAGTGAGGGATCCGGATGGCTACACCTTC.